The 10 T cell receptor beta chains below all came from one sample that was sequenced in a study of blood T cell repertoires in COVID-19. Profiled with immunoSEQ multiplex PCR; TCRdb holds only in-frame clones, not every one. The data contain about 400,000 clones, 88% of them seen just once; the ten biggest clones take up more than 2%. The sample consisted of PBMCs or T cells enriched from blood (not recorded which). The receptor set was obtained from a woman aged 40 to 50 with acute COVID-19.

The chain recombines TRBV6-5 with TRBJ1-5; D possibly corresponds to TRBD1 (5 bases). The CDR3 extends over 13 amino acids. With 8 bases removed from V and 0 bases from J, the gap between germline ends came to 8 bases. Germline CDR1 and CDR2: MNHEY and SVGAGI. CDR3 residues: CASRGNSNQPQHF. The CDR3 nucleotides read TGTGCCAGCCGGGGGAATAGCAATCAGCCCCAGCATTTT.

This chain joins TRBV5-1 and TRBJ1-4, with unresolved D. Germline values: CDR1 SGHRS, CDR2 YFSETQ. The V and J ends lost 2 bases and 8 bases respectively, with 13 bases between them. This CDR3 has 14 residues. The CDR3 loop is CASSFEGRYEKLFF. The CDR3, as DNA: TGCGCCAGCAGCTTCGAGGGTCGATACGAAAAACTGTTTTTT. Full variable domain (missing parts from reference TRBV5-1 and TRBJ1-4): KAGVTQTPRYLIKTRGQQVTLSCSPISGHRSVSWYQQTPGQGLQFLFEYFSETQRNKGNFPGRFSGRQFSNSRSEMNVSTLELGDSALYLCASSFEGRYEKLFFGSGTQLSVL.

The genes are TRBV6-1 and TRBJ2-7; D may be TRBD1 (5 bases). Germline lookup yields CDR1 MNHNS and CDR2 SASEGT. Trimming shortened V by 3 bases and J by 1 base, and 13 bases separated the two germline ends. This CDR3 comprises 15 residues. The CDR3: CASSDSDNRSYEQYF. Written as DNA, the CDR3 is TGTGCCAGCAGTGATTCGGACAACCGATCCTACGAGCAGTACTTC.

CDR3 sequence (DNA): TGTGCCAGCAGCTTAACAGGGGGGGATACGCAGTATTTT. It yields the protein CASSLTGGDTQYF. The chain employs TRBV7-9 and TRBJ2-3; TRBD1 agrees at 8 bases. J was trimmed by 6 bases and V by 2 bases; bases with no gene match: 1. In germline, CDR1 is SEHNR, CDR2 FQNEAQ (reference sequence). The CDR3 extends over 13 amino acids.

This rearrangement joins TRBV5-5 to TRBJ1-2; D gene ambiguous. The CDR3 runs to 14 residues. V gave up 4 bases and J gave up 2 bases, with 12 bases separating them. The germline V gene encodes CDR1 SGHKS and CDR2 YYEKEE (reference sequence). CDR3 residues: CASSPTFLNYGYTF. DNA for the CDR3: TGTGCCAGCAGCCCGACTTTCTTAAACTATGGCTACACCTTC. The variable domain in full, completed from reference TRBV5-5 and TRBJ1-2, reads DAGVTQSPTHLIKTRGQQVTLRCSPISGHKSVSWYQQVLGQGPQFIFQYYEKEERGRGNFPDRFSARQFPNYSSELNVNALLLGDSALYLCASSPTFLNYGYTFGSGTRLTVV.

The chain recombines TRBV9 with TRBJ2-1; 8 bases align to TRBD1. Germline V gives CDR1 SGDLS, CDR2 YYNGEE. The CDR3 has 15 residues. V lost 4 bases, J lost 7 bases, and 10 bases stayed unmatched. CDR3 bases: TGTGCCAGCAGCCTGGGACAGGACCCTCTAAATGAGCAGTTCTTC. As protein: CASSLGQDPLNEQFF.

The CDR3 loop reads CASSRQGTGNTIYF. Here the CDR3 DNA reads TGTGCCAGCAGTCGCCAGGGAACTGGAAACACCATATATTTT. The chain employs TRBV6-5 and TRBJ1-3; maybe TRBD1 (5 bases). V shed 5 bases and J shed 2 bases, with 10 bases lying between them. Germline values: CDR1 MNHEY, CDR2 SVGAGI. The CDR3 runs 14 residues.

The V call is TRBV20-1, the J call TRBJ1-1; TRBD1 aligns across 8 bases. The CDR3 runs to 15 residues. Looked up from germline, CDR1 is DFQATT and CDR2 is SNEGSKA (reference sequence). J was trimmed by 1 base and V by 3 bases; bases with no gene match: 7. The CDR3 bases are TGCAGTGCTAGTAAGGACAGGGAGGGGAACACTGAAGCTTTCTTT. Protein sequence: CSASKDREGNTEAFF.

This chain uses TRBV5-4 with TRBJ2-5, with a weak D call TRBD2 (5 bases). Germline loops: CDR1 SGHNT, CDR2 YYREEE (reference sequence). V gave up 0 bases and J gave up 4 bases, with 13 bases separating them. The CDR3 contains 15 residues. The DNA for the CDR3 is TGTGCCAGCAGCTTGGGGGGAGTCGGCACAGAGACCCAGTACTTC. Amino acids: CASSLGGVGTETQYF.

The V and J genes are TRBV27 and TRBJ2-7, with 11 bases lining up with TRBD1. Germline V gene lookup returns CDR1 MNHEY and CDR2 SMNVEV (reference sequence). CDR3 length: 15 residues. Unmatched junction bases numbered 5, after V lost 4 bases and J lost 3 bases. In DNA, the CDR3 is TGTGCCAGCAGTTCCCGGGACAGGGGGGACTACGAGCAGTACTTC. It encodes CASSSRDRGDYEQYF.